This TCR beta chain was captured in a study of identical twins. Healthy Caucasian donors formed the entire cohort. V trimming: 0 bases; J trimming: 3 bases; junction bases outside the gene matches: 2. This CDR3 has 14 residues. Germline V gives CDR1 SGDLS, CDR2 YYNGEE. Unique molecular identifiers were present on the cDNA, and a universal primer site came from template switching. TCRdb called the 5' RACE reads again in MiXCR, with one record for every CDR3 protein. Among about 790,000 distinct CDR3 sequences listed, 18% were seen once. The data also belong to a second study, concerning T cells expressing NK-cell markers. Turning to that study: Eight donors were sequenced, of whom seven were HCMV-seropositive, while the remaining one was HCMV-seronegative. These clonotypes also led the CD3+CD56-NKG2C+ fraction in a handful of donors.

V usage is TRBV9 and J usage is TRBJ1-2; 7 positions match TRBD1. The sequence came from a woman aged 18-30 years in good health. Source material: PBMCs. CDR3 nucleotide sequence: TGTGCCAGCAGCGTAGAAGGGGGCGACTATGGCTACACCTTC. As protein: CASSVEGGDYGYTF.